This is a list of T cell receptor beta chains from one sample in a study of shared clonotypes between healthy human individuals. Profiling relied on immunoSEQ multiplex PCR, and the TCRdb table lists in-frame clones only, not all of them. Here the sample spans approximately 2,200,000 clones, approximately 94% being singletons. The source material was naive CD8+ T cells from PBMCs. Receptors originate from a man aged 18 to 29 in good health. Some clones in this sample may be carry-over from other donors' samples. Both conserved end residues are part of each CDR3. Clone size, where shown, is once, few, many, or a class for clones that have expanded.

V	J	size	CDR3
TRBV7-2	TRBJ2-3	NA	CASSLGSGAGGQTDTQYF
TRBV7-8	TRBJ1-2	NA	CASSSPSRGRLYGYTF
TRBV10-3	TRBJ1-2	NA	CAISESRGGGYTF
TRBV7-3	TRBJ2-2	few	CASSLDSGTGNTGELFF
TRBV7-8	TRBJ2-7	NA	CASSLGLAESYEQYF
TRBV5-1	TRBJ2-1	NA	CASSPKRRLAGAEQFF
TRBV27	TRBJ1-2	NA	CASSPGQWGYGYTF
TRBV14	TRBJ2-5	NA	CASSQILSKLETQYF
TRBV9	TRBJ1-4	NA	CASSHPARSNEKLFF
TRBV2	TRBJ2-1	NA	CASNALGEQFF
TRBV11-1	TRBJ2-2	once	CASSLDAETGELFF
TRBV9	TRBJ2-1	few	CASSVETVHNEQFF
TRBV28	TRBJ1-2	NA	CASSLWGGGDGYTF
TRBV4-1	TRBJ2-7	once	CASSPTPAAHEQYF
TRBV7-9	TRBJ2-5	NA	CASSLGLAAETQYF
TRBV29-1	TRBJ2-7	NA	CSVTGRTGGYEQYF
TRBV29-1	TRBJ1-1	few	CSVTGPNTEAFF